Sequencing of this T cell receptor beta chain was carried out in a study of T-cell reconstitution after alpha-beta-depleted transplantation in children. This clonotype occurred many times. CDR3 length: 17 residues. After removal of 3 bases from V and 5 bases from J, the junction contained 10 bases not matched to a gene. Germline CDR1 and CDR2: LGHNA and YSLEER. The library targeted TCRbeta and was prepared with unique molecular identifiers. Via MiXCR, TCRdb re-called the PCR reads, giving one row per CDR3 protein. The repertoire holds approximately 640,000 distinct CDR3 sequences, roughly 15% seen once, with 0.8% to 1.1% in the top ten.

The source was PBMCs from the stem cell graft donor, collected from the stem cell graft. The rearrangement uses TRBV4-3 and TRBJ2-3, with 11 bases matching TRBD2. The TCR sequence derives from a human donor who donated a stem cell graft to a child with acute myeloid leukemia. CDR3 nucleotide sequence: TGCGCCAGCAGCCAGGGGAGGACTAGCGGGCCCCTAGATACGCAGTATTTT. Residues: CASSQGRTSGPLDTQYF.